This note documents a single T cell receptor beta chain sequence. The specificity of this receptor is unknown. Base qualities were left out, and no much larger clone turns up one base away. Genomic DNA was extracted with the Qiagen DNeasy kit from unsorted PBMCs and from negatively selected CD4+ and CD8+ fractions. Using primers that anneal to V and J segments, immunoSEQ multiplex PCR amplified the TCR beta CDR3 regions. Amplification bias was minimized using a synthetic immune receptor repertoire, and residual bias was removed computationally after sequencing. In the source study's methods: Repertoire diversity was quantified as the Shannon entropy index using custom Python scripts. Unsorted, CD4+ and CD8+ repertoires were analyzed separately, except in combined analyses where CD4+ and CD8+ sequences were merged in silico. This immuneACCESS table, as held by TCRdb, lists in-frame sequences with V and J called but not all clones. Of the missing ones, under half trace to an unresolved V gene in checked studies; the others have no known cause. D and trimming were read from the DNA, whereas the V and J calls and clone size are those reported in that table. Across this sample there are roughly 70,000 clones, with about 94% seen only once. Roughly 2.6% of the sample goes to the ten largest clones.

This entry belongs to a study of PD-1 blockade in classical Hodgkin lymphoma (dated by TCRdb to the early 2020s). Concerning the study at large: A peripheral blood immune signature of response to PD-1 blockade in classical Hodgkin lymphoma was defined using TCR beta sequencing and CyTOF.

Overall results and qualifications from the work: Only a single clinical trial cohort was studied, and what caused the repertoire differences, possibly disease activity or prior therapy, remained undefined. Newly diagnosed patients were reported to have lower baseline TCR diversity than healthy donors, and relapsed/refractory patients were reported to have lower baseline TCR diversity still.

The germline V gene yields MNHNS for CDR1 and SASEGT for CDR2. From the cysteine up to the phenylalanine, the CDR3 has a length of 13 residues. Only the CDR3 portion is preserved as DNA: 39 bases, with reading frame beginning at the first base. V is shortened by 6 bases, J by 4 bases, and the region joining them spans 12 bases. The sample's time point, from its label and the paper: newly diagnosed, previously untreated cHL patient sample. As a comparison group for the relapsed/refractory trial patients, PBMCs were sequenced from patients with newly diagnosed, previously untreated classical Hodgkin lymphoma. Peripheral blood was collected in 8 mL Vacutainer Cell Preparation Tubes, from which PBMCs were isolated by centrifugation and then cryopreserved.

The chain is encoded by TRBV6-1 joined to TRBJ1-1, with TRBD1 as a weak D call on 5 bases. Sequencing input: peripheral blood mononuclear cells (PBMCs). This TCR was sampled from a human donor with classical Hodgkin lymphoma. The sequence in DNA is TGTGCCAGCAGCAGGGACCGGGGCACTGAAGCTTTCTTT. Translation gives CASSRDRGTEAFF.